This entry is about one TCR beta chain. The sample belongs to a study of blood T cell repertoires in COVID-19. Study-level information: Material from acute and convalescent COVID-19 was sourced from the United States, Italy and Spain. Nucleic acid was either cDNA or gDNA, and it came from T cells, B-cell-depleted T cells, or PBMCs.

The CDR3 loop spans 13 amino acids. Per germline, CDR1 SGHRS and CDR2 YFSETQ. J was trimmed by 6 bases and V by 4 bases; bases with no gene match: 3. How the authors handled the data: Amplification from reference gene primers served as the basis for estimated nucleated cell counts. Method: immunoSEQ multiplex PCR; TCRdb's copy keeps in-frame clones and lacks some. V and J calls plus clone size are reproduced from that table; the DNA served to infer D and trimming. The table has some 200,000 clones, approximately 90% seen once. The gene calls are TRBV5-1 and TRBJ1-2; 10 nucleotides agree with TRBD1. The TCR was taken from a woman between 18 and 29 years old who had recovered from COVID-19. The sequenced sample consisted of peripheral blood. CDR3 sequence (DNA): TGCGCCAGCAGCACCGGGACAGGGGATGGCTACACCTTC. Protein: CASSTGTGDGYTF.